This TCR beta chain was sequenced for a study of blood T cells in healthy people across ages. About the study: When template switching was applied, about one barcoded beta molecule was captured per two T cells. The study, taken as a whole, reports: Naive T cell percentage and TCR beta diversity correlated strongly. In older individuals, TCR beta diversity per million T cells was lower, falling roughly linearly with age.

The CDR3 consists of 17 residues. Germline lookup yields CDR1 SGHTA and CDR2 FQGNSA. Of note for this clonotype: Its antigen remains unknown.

Combining a sample-barcoded 5' primer with a J-beta primer mix, a second PCR ran for roughly 6 to 12 cycles. The authors tagged each cDNA molecule using a template-switch adaptor with 12 random nucleotides. TCRdb reprocessed the 5' RACE reads via MiXCR and lists one record per CDR3 protein. Of some 860,000 distinct CDR3 sequences listed, approximately 60% are singletons. The chain is built from TRBV7-2 and TRBJ2-4; 14 bases line up with TRBD2. The J call is in doubt because the DNA end fits TRBJ2-5 better. The TCR originated in a man aged 35 to 55 in good health. Input material: blood. Written as DNA, the CDR3 is TGTGCCAGCAGCTCCTACCGACTAGCGGGAGGGGGGGAGACCCAGTACTTC. Translation gives CASSSYRLAGGGETQYF.